This T cell receptor (beta chain) was sequenced in a study of blood T cell repertoires in COVID-19. Study overall: Acute and convalescent COVID-19 samples came from the United States, Italy and Spain. PBMCs, B-cell-depleted T cells, or T cells were the source of the cDNA or gDNA that made up the material.

The CDR3 is 16 amino acids. V was clipped by 4 bases and J by 3 bases; unmatched bases: 8. The germline gives CDR1 SGHAT, CDR2 FQNNGV. Libraries were prepared by immunoSEQ multiplex PCR; TCRdb keeps only in-frame clonotypes and omits some of them. The sample includes roughly 90,000 clones, approximately 88% seen only once; the top ten take 31%. The specimen was peripheral blood. This chain uses TRBV11-2 with TRBJ1-4, with 7 bases lining up with TRBD1. The origin of this receptor is a woman of 80 years or more with active or convalescent COVID-19. The CDR3 nucleotides are TGTGCCAGCAGCTATAATCCCGGGACAGCTAATGAAAAACTGTTTTTT. Translating it yields CASSYNPGTANEKLFF.